This T cell receptor beta chain is from a study of Ad26.COV2.S vaccination and SARS-CoV-2 variants. General study findings and limits: The study found similar non-spike TCR breadth in vaccine and placebo recipients.

Germline-derived CDR1 and CDR2 are MNHNS and SASEGT. This CDR3 is built from 15 residues. Trimming pared 1 base from V and 0 bases from J, leaving 7 bases between. As for treatment: roughly 18 received Ad26.COV2.S at low or high dose, single or two shots; 5 received placebo; per-sample allocation not given. Day 63 after the first injection of vaccine or placebo was the sampling time. Turning to this clone: Its antigen is unidentified.

This table comes from immunoSEQ multiplex PCR, and its TCRdb copy is limited to in-frame clones, with some not included. The sample yields hundreds of thousands of clones, about 89% seen once. This clonotype was sampled from a person aged 18 to 65 who received the Ad26.COV2.S COVID-19 vaccine or a placebo. Sample: peripheral blood, taken in a trial of Ad26.COV2.S vaccine versus placebo. The chain combines TRBV6-1 with TRBJ1-3; no clear D gene. This chain's CDR3 is CASSEGRNSGNTIYF. CDR3 coding DNA: TGTGCCAGCAGTGAAGGACGTAACTCTGGAAACACCATATATTTT.